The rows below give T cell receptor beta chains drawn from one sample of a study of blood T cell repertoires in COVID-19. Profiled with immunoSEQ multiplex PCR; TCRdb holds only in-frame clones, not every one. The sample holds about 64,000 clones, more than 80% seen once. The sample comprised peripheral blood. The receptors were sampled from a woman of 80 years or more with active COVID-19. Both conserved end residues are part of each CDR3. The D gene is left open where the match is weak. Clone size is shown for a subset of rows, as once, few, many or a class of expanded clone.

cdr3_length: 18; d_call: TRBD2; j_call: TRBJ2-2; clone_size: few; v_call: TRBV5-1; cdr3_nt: TGCGCCAGCAGCTTGGTTGCAGCGGGGCCTGTGGACACCGGGGAGCTGTTTTTT; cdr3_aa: CASSLVAAGPVDTGELFF
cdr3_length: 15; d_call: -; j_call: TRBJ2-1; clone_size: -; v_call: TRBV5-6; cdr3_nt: TGTGCCAGCAGCTTGGTCGTACAACTACGAGGTGAGCAGTTCTTC; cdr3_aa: CASSLVVQLRGEQFF
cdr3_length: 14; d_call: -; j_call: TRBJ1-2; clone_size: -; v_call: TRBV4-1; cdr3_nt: TGCGCCAGCAGCCAAGATCAGGGAAGGAACGGCTACACCTTC; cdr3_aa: CASSQDQGRNGYTF
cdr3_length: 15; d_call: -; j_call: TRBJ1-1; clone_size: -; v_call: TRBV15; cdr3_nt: TGTGCCACCAGCAGAGATTTCGGGGAGAACACTGAAGCTTTCTTT; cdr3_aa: CATSRDFGENTEAFF
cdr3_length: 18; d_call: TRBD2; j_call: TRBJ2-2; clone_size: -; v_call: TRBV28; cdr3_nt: TGTGCCAGCAGTTCTCACCTTAGCGGGAGGGCGAGGACCGGGGAGCTGTTTTTT; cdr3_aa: CASSSHLSGRARTGELFF
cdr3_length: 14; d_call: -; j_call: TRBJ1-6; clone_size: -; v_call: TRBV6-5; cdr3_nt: TGTGCCAGCAGTTACGACAGGTCTAATTCACCCCTCCACTTT; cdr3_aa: CASSYDRSNSPLHF
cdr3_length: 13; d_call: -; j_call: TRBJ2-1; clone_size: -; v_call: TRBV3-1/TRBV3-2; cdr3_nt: TGTGCCAGCAGCAGCGGCCGGAGGGGTGAGCAGTTCTTC; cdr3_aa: CASSSGRRGEQFF
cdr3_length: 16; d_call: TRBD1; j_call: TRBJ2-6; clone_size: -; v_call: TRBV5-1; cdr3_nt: TGCGCCAGCAGCAGGGGACAGGGAGCGGGGGCCAACGTCCTGACTTTC; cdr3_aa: CASSRGQGAGANVLTF
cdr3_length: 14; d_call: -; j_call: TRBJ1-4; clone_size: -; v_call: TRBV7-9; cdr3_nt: TGTGCCAGCAGCTGGGATACAGGGAATGAAAAACTGTTTTTT; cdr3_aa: CASSWDTGNEKLFF
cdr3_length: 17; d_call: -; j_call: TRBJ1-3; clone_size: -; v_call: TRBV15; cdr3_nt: TGTGCCACCAGCAGAGACGGCAGGGCGATCTCTGGAAACACCATATATTTT; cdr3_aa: CATSRDGRAISGNTIYF
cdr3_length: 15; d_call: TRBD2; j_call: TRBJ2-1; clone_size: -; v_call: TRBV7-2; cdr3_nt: TGTGCCAGCAGCTTATTAGCGGGAGAGACGGATGAGCAGTTCTTC; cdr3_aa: CASSLLAGETDEQFF
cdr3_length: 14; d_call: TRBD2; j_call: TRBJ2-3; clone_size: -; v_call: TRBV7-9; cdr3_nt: TGTGCCAGCACCAAGGGGACTAGCGGAGATACGCAGTATTTT; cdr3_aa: CASTKGTSGDTQYF
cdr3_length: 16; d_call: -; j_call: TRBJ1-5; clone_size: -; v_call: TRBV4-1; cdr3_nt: TGCGCCAGCAGCCAAGGGTCGGGTATTGGCAATCAGCCCCAGCATTTT; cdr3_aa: CASSQGSGIGNQPQHF
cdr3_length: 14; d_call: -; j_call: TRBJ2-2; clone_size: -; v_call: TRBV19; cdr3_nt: TGTGCCACCCGATTAACTAGCAATTCCGGGGAGCTGTTTTTT; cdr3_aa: CATRLTSNSGELFF
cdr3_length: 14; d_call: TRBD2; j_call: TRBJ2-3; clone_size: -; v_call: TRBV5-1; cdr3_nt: TGCGCCAGCAGCTTGGTTGGGAGGGGAGATACGCAGTATTTT; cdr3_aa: CASSLVGRGDTQYF
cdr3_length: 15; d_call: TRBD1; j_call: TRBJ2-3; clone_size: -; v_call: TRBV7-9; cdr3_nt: TGTGCCAGCAGCTTAGGGGACAGGATCTCAGATACGCAGTATTTT; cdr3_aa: CASSLGDRISDTQYF